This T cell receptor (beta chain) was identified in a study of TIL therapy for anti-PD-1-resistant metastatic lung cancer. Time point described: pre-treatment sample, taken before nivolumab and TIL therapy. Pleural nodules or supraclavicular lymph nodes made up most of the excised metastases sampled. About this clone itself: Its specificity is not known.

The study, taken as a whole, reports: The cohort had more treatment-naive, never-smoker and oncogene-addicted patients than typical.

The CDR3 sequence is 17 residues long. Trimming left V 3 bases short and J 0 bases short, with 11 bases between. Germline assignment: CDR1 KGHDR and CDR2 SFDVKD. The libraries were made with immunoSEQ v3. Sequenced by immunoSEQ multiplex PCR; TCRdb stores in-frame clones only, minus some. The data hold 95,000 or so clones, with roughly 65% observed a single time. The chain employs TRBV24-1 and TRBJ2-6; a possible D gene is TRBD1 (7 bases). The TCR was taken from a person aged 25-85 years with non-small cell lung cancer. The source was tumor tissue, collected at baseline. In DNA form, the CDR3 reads TGTGCCACCAGTGATACCAGGGGGGTCTCTGGGGCCAACGTCCTGACTTTC. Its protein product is CATSDTRGVSGANVLTF.